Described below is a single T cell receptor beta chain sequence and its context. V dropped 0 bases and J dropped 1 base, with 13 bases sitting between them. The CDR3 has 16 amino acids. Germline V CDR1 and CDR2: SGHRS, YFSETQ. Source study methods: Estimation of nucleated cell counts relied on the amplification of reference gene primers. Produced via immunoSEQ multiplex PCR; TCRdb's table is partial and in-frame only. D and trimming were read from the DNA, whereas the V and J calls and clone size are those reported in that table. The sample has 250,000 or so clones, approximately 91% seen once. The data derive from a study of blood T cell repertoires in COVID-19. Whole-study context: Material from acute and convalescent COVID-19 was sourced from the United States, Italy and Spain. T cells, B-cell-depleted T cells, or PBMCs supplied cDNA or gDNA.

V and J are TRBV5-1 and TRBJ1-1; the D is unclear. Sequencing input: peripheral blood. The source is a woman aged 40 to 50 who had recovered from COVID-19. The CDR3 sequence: CASSLDGPGGNTEAFF. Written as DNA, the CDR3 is TGCGCCAGCAGCTTGGACGGGCCGGGAGGGAACACTGAAGCTTTCTTT.